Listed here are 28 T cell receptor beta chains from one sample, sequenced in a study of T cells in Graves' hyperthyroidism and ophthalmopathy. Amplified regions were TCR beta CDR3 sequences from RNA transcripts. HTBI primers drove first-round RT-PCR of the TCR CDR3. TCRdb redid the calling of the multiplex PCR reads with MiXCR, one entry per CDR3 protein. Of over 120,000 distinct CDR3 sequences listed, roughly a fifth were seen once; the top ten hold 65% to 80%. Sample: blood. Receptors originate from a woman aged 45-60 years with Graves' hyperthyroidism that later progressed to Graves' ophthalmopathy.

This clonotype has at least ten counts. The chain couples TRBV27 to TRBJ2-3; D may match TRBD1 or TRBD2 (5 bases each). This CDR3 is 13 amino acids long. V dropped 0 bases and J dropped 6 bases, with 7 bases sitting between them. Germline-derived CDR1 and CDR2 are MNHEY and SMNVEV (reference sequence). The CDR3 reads CASSLSWGDTQYF. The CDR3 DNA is TGTGCCAGCAGTTTATCCTGGGGGGATACGCAGTATTTT.

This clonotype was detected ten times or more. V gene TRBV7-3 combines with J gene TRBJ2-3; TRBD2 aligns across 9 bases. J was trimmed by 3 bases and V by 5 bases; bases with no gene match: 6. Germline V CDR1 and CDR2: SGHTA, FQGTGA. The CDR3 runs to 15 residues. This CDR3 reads CASSRRTSETDTQYF. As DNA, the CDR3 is TGTGCCAGCAGCCGACGGACTAGCGAAACAGATACGCAGTATTTT. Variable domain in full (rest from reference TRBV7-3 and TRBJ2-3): GAGVSQTPSNKVTEKGKYVELRCDPISGHTALYWYRQSLGQGPEFLIYFQGTGAADDSGLPNDRFFAVRPEGSVSTLKIQRTERGDSAVYLCASSRRTSETDTQYFGPGTRLTVL.

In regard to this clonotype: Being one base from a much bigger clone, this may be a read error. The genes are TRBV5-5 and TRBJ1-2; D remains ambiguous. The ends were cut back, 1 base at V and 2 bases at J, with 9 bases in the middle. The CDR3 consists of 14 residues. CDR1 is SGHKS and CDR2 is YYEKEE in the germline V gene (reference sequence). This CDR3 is CASSLTETNYGYTF. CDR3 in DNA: TGTGCCAGCAGCTTGACCGAGACAAACTATGGCTACACCTTC.

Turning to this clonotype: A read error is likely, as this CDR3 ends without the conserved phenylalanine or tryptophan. The CDR3 sequence: CSARDPSGISSYNGQFS. The CDR3 DNA sequence: TGCAGTGCTAGAGATCCTAGCGGGATAAGCTCCTACAATGGGCAGTTCTCC. The V gene is TRBV20-1, the J gene TRBJ2-1; the match to TRBD2 covers 9 bases. This CDR3 contains 17 residues. Germline V lookup: CDR1 DFQATT, CDR2 SNEGSKA (reference sequence).

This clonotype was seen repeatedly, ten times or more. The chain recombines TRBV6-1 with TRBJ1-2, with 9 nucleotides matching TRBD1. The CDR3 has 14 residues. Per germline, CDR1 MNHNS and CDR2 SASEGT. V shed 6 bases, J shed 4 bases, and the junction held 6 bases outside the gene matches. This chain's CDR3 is CASRGTGSPYGYTF. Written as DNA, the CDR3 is TGTGCCAGCAGGGGGACAGGGAGTCCCTATGGCTACACCTTC.

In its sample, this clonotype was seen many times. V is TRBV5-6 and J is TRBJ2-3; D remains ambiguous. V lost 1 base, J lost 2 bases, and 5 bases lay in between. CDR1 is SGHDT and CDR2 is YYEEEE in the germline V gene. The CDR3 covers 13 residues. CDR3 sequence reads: CASSLRPTDTQYF. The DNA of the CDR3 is TGTGCCAGCAGCTTGAGGCCCACAGATACGCAGTATTTT.

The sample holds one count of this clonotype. The CDR3 spells CASSLAADEQFF. CDR3 nucleotides: TGTGCCAGCAGCTTAGCCGCCGATGAGCAGTTCTTC. J is TRBJ2-1 and V is TRBV11-1; D is ambiguous. Deletions cut 0 bases from V and 8 bases from J, with 5 bases between. The germline V gene encodes CDR1 SGHAT and CDR2 FQDESV (reference sequence). This CDR3 is built from 12 residues. The variable domain in full, with the rest retrieved from reference TRBV11-1 and TRBJ2-1, is EAEVAQSPRYKITEKSQAVAFWCDPISGHATLYWYRQILGQGPELLVQFQDESVVDDSQLPKDRFSAERLKGVDSTLKIQPAELGDSAMYLCASSLAADEQFFGPGTRLTVL.

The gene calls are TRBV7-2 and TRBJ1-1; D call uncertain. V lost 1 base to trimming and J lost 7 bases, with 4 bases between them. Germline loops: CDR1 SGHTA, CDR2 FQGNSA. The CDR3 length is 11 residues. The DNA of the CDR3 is TGTGCCAGCAGCTTAGGGGTTGAAGCTTTCTTT. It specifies CASSLGVEAFF.

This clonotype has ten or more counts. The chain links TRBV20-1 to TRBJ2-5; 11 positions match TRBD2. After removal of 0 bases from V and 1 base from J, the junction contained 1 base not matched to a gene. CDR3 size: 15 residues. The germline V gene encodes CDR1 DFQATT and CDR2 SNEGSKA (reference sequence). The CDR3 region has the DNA TGCAGTGCTAGAGATAGCGGGAGGGCCCAAGAGACCCAGTACTTC. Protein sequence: CSARDSGRAQETQYF.

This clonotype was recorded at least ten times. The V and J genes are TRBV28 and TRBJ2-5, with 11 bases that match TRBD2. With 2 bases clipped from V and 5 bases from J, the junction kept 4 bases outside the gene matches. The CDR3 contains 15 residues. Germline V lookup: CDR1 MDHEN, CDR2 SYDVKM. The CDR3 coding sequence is TGTGCCAGCAGTTTAACTAGCGGGAGTAGTGAGACCCAGTACTTC. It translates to CASSLTSGSSETQYF.

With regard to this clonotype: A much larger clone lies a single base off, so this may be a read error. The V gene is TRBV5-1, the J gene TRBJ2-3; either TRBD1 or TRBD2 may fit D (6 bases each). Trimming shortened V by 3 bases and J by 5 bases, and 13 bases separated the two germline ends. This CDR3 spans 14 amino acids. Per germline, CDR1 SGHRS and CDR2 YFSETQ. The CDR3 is CASSWGRGEDTQYF. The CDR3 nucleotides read TGCGCCAGCAGCTGGGGAAGGGGGGAAGATACGCAGTATTTT.

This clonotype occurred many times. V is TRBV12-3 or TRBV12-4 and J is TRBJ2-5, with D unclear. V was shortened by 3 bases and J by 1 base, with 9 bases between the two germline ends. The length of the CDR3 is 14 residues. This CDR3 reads CASSFFAAQETQYF. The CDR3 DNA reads TGTGCCAGCAGTTTTTTTGCGGCCCAAGAGACCCAGTACTTC.

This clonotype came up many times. The CDR3 loop is CAISGFGAGELFF. CDR3 nucleotide sequence: TGTGCCATCAGTGGTTTTGGAGCGGGGGAGCTGTTTTTT. The rearrangement uses TRBV10-3 and TRBJ2-2; D is undetermined. The CDR3 loop spans 13 amino acids. Germline CDR1 ENHRY, CDR2 SYGVKD. Trimming shortened V by 4 bases and J by 8 bases, and 11 bases separated the two germline ends.

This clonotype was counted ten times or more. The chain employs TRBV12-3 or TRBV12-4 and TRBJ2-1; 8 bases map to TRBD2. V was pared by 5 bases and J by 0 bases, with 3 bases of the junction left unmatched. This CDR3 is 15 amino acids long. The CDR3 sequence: CASSPLAASYNEQFF. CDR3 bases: TGTGCCAGCAGTCCACTAGCGGCCTCCTACAATGAGCAGTTCTTC.

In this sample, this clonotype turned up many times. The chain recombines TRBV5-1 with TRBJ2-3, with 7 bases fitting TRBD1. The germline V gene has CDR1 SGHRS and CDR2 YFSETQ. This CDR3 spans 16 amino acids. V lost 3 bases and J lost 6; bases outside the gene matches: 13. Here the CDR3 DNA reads TGCGCCAGCAGCTCTTTGACAGGGAATAGCGCGGATACGCAGTATTTT. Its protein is CASSSLTGNSADTQYF.

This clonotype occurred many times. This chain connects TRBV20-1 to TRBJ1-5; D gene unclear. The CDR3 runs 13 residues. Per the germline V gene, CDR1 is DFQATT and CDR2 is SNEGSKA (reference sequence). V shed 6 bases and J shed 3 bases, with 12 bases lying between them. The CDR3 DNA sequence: TGCAGTGCAGGTGCCGTGACCAATCAGCCCCAGCATTTT. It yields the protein CSAGAVTNQPQHF.

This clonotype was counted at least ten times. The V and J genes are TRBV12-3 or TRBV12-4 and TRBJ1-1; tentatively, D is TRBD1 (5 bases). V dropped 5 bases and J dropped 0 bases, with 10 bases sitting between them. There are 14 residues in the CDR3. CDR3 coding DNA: TGTGCCAGCAGTGCGGGACCTATGAACACTGAAGCTTTCTTT. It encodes CASSAGPMNTEAFF.

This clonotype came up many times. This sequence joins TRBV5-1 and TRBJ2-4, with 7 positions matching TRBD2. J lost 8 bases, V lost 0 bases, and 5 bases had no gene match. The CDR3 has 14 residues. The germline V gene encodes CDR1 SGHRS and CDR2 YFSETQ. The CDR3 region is CASSLGSGRDIQYF. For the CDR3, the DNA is TGCGCCAGCAGCTTGGGGTCAGGGAGGGACATTCAGTACTTC. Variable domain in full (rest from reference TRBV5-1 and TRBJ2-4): KAGVTQTPRYLIKTRGQQVTLSCSPISGHRSVSWYQQTPGQGLQFLFEYFSETQRNKGNFPGRFSGRQFSNSRSEMNVSTLELGDSALYLCASSLGSGRDIQYFGAGTRLSVL.

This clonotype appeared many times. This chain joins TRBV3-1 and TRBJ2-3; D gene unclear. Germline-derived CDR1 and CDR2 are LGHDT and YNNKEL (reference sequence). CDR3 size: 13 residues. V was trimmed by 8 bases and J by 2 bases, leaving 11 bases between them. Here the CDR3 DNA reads TGTGCCAGCGGCGAAGAGTACACAGATACGCAGTATTTT. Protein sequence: CASGEEYTDTQYF.

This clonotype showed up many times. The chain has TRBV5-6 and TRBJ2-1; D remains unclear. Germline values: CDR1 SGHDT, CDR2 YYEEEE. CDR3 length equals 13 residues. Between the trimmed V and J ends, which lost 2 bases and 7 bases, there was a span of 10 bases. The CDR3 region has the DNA TGTGCCAGCAGCTTAAAACCGTGGAATGAGCAGTTCTTC. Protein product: CASSLKPWNEQFF. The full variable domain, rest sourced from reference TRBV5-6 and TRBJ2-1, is DAGVTQSPTHLIKTRGQQVTLRCSPKSGHDTVSWYQQALGQGPQFIFQYYEEEERQRGNFPDRFSGHQFPNYSSELNVNALLLGDSALYLCASSLKPWNEQFFGPGTRLTVL.

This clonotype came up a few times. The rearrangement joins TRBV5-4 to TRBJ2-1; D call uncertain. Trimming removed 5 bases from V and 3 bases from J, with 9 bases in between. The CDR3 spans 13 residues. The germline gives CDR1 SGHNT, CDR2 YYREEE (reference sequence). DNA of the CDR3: TGTGCCAGCAGAGCCCATGGCTACAATGAGCAGTTCTTC. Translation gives CASRAHGYNEQFF.

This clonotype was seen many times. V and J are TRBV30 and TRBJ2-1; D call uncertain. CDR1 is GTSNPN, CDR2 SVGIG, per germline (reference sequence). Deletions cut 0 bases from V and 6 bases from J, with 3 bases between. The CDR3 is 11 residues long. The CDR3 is CAWSVTNEQFF. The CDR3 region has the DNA TGTGCCTGGAGTGTAACCAATGAGCAGTTCTTC.

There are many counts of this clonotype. Here the CDR3 reads CASSRSGRPEAFF. The CDR3 nucleotides read TGTGCCAGCAGCCGCAGTGGGAGACCTGAAGCTTTCTTT. The rearrangement uses TRBV6-2 or TRBV6-3 and TRBJ1-1; no firm D call. The CDR3 has 13 amino acids. V lost 6 bases and J lost 6, with 14 bases in between. Germline lookup yields CDR1 MNHEY and CDR2 SVGEGT.

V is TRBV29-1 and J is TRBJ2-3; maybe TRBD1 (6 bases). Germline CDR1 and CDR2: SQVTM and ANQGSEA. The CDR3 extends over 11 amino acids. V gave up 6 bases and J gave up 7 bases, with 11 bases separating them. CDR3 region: CSVRGINTQYF. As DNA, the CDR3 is TGCAGCGTAAGGGGGATAAATACGCAGTATTTT.

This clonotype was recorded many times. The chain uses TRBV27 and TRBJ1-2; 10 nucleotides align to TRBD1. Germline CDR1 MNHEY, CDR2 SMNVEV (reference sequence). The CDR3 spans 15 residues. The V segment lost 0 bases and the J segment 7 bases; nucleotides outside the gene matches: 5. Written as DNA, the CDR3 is TGTGCCAGCAGTTTATCCGACAGGGGGCTTATTGGCTACACCTTC. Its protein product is CASSLSDRGLIGYTF.

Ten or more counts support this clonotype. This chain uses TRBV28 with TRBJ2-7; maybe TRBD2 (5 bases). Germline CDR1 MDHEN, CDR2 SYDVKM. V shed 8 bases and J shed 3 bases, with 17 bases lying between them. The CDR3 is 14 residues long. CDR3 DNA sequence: TGTGCCAGCCTGGGGAGAGCCCCAGACTACGAGCAGTACTTC. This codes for CASLGRAPDYEQYF. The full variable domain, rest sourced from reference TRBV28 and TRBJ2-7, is DVKVTQSSRYLVKRTGEKVFLECVQDMDHENMFWYRQDPGLGLRLIYFSYDVKMKEKGDIPEGYSVSREKKERFSLILESASTNQTSMYLCASLGRAPDYEQYFGPGTRLTVT.

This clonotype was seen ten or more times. CDR3 loop: CASSPQGWTEAFF. As DNA, the CDR3 is TGCGCCAGCAGCCCACAGGGGTGGACTGAAGCTTTCTTT. This chain joins TRBV4-1 and TRBJ1-1; 7 bases line up with TRBD1. Germline V lookup: CDR1 MGHRA, CDR2 YSYEKL. The CDR3 spans 13 residues. V lost 4 bases, J lost 5 bases, and 4 bases stayed unmatched.

In nucleotides, the CDR3 is TGTGCCAGCAGCTTTGGGCTAGCGGGAGGTCTCTACAATGAGCAGTTCTTC. It translates to CASSFGLAGGLYNEQFF. The chain uses TRBV5-6 and TRBJ2-1; 11 nucleotides agree with TRBD2. V lost 2 bases and J lost 3; bases outside the gene matches: 7. This CDR3 spans 17 amino acids. The V gene's germline CDR1 is SGHDT and CDR2 YYEEEE. The full variable domain, completed using reference TRBV5-6 and TRBJ2-1, is DAGVTQSPTHLIKTRGQQVTLRCSPKSGHDTVSWYQQALGQGPQFIFQYYEEEERQRGNFPDRFSGHQFPNYSSELNVNALLLGDSALYLCASSFGLAGGLYNEQFFGPGTRLTVL.